The 31 T cell receptor beta chains reported below all come from one sample, sequenced in a study of PD-L1 blockade in urothelial cancer. The protocol was immunoSEQ multiplex PCR, while the TCRdb copy is restricted to in-frame clones and leaves out a portion. The sample consists of 29,000 or so clones, more than 70% of them appearing once. The sample consisted of PBMCs, taken around atezolizumab (anti-PD-L1) treatment. These receptors all stem from a man aged 50-59 years with urothelial cancer.

The chain is built from TRBV5-4 and TRBJ2-3, with D tentatively TRBD2 (6 bases). The CDR3 runs 16 residues. Looked up from germline, CDR1 is SGHNT and CDR2 is YYREEE (reference sequence). Trimming removed 1 base from V and 0 bases from J, with 12 bases in between. This CDR3 reads CASSLPPGTSTDTQYF. In nucleotides, the CDR3 is TGTGCCAGCAGCTTGCCTCCCGGGACTAGCACAGATACGCAGTATTTT.

This CDR3 reads CASSLMVTTYTGELFF. In DNA form, the CDR3 reads TGTGCCAGCAGCTTAATGGTAACTACCTACACCGGGGAGCTGTTTTTT. V and J are TRBV7-9 and TRBJ2-2; unclear D gene. Per germline, CDR1 SEHNR and CDR2 FQNEAQ (reference sequence). CDR3 length: 16 amino acids. V was pared by 2 bases and J by 3 bases, with 13 bases between.

The chain recombines TRBV30 with TRBJ2-7, with 7 bases that match TRBD2. Germline V lookup: CDR1 GTSNPN, CDR2 SVGIG (reference sequence). V lost 4 bases and J lost 1; bases outside the gene matches: 4. The CDR3 runs 13 residues. CDR3: CAWTKRGSYEQYF. CDR3 in DNA: TGTGCCTGGACGAAGCGGGGTTCCTACGAGCAGTACTTC.

V and J are TRBV25-1 and TRBJ1-3; D not resolved. Between the trimmed V and J ends, which lost 3 bases and 2 bases, there was a span of 8 bases. The CDR3 is made up of 14 amino acids. Per germline, CDR1 MGHDK and CDR2 SYGVNS. CDR3 in DNA: TGTGCCAGCAGTGAGGAGCATACTGGAAACACCATATATTTT. Residues: CASSEEHTGNTIYF.

The chain links TRBV2 to TRBJ2-7, with 8 bases matching TRBD1. In germline, CDR1 is SNHLY, CDR2 FYNNEI. The length of the CDR3 is 13 residues. After removal of 8 bases from V and 5 bases from J, the junction contained 8 bases not matched to a gene. CDR3 in DNA: TGTGCCAGCGGGGCACAGGGGGAAAACGAGCAGTACTTC. Its translation is CASGAQGENEQYF.

The gene calls are TRBV27 and TRBJ2-1; 7 nucleotides agree with TRBD1. The CDR3 sequence is 12 residues long. CDR1 is MNHEY and CDR2 is SMNVEV in the germline V gene (reference sequence). V was clipped by 6 bases and J by 12 bases; unmatched bases: 8. CDR3 amino acids: CASRAQGVGQFF. The CDR3 nucleotides are TGTGCCAGCAGAGCCCAGGGGGTCGGGCAGTTCTTC.

The V and J genes are TRBV28 and TRBJ2-2; TRBD2 is a possible D gene (6 bases). The length of the CDR3 is 13 residues. CDR1 MDHEN and CDR2 SYDVKM come from the germline V gene. The ends were cut back, 6 bases at V and 4 bases at J, with 9 bases in the middle. The CDR3 loop reads CASRLAVTGELFF. The CDR3 DNA reads as TGTGCCAGCAGATTAGCGGTCACCGGGGAGCTGTTTTTT. Filled out from reference TRBV28 and TRBJ2-2, the complete variable domain reads DVKVTQSSRYLVKRTGEKVFLECVQDMDHENMFWYRQDPGLGLRLIYFSYDVKMKEKGDIPEGYSVSREKKERFSLILESASTNQTSMYLCASRLAVTGELFFGEGSRLTVL.

The chain employs TRBV6-5 and TRBJ2-7; 9 positions match TRBD1. CDR1 and CDR2 (germline): MNHEY, SVGAGI. This CDR3 region has 14 residues. V trimming: 6 bases; J trimming: 2 bases; junction bases outside the gene matches: 5. In DNA, the CDR3 is TGTGCCAGCAGCCGAGGACAGGGGACCTACGAGCAGTACTTC. This codes for CASSRGQGTYEQYF.

This chain links TRBV7-9 with TRBJ2-1; 7 positions agree with TRBD1. The CDR3 is 15 amino acids. Trimming took 2 bases from V and 4 from J; bases not matched to a gene: 5. CDR1 SEHNR and CDR2 FQNEAQ come from the germline V gene (reference sequence). CDR3 region: CASSLRQGVYNEQFF. The CDR3 DNA reads TGTGCCAGCAGCTTACGACAGGGAGTGTACAATGAGCAGTTCTTC. Full variable domain (missing parts from reference TRBV7-9 and TRBJ2-1): DTGVSQNPRHKITKRGQNVTFRCDPISEHNRLYWYRQTLGQGPEFLTYFQNEAQLEKSRLLSDRFSAERPKGSFSTLEIQRTEQGDSAMYLCASSLRQGVYNEQFFGPGTRLTVL.

The chain combines TRBV7-9 with TRBJ1-4, with 8 nucleotides matching TRBD1. The CDR3 spans 14 residues. The ends lost 5 bases at V and 2 bases at J; junction bases unmatched: 1. Germline CDR1 is SEHNR and CDR2 is FQNEAQ (reference sequence). DNA for the CDR3: TGTGCCAGCAGCCACAGGGGGACTAATGAAAAACTGTTTTTT. It encodes CASSHRGTNEKLFF.

This clone was seen a handful of times. The chain couples TRBV29-1 to TRBJ2-3; D is unresolved. The germline V gene has CDR1 SQVTM and CDR2 ANQGSEA. The CDR3 is 12 residues long. V lost 8 bases, J lost 2 bases, and 11 bases lay in between. The CDR3 protein is CSHSANTDTQYF. The CDR3 DNA is TGCAGCCACAGTGCGAACACAGATACGCAGTATTTT.

The CDR3 coding sequence is TGTGCCAGCAGCGGAACGGGACTAAGCGGGGAGCAGTACTTC. It is translated as CASSGTGLSGEQYF. The chain is built from TRBV5-4 and TRBJ2-7; 7 positions match TRBD2. The CDR3 length is 14 residues. Looked up from germline, CDR1 is SGHNT and CDR2 is YYREEE (reference sequence). The J segment lost 7 bases and the V segment lost 4 bases, leaving 11 bases of the junction unmatched. Filled out from reference TRBV5-4 and TRBJ2-7, the complete variable domain reads ETGVTQSPTHLIKTRGQQVTLRCSSQSGHNTVSWYQQALGQGPQFIFQYYREEENGRGNFPPRFSGLQFPNYSSELNVNALELDDSALYLCASSGTGLSGEQYFGPGTRLTVT.

This clone came up once. This chain links TRBV9 with TRBJ2-3; D unclear. The CDR3 runs 15 residues. The V gene's germline CDR1 is SGDLS and CDR2 YYNGEE. V was trimmed by 1 base and J by 0 bases, leaving 9 bases between them. CDR3 sequence (DNA): TGTGCCAGCAGCGTATCGGTTGCTAGCACAGATACGCAGTATTTT. Residues: CASSVSVASTDTQYF.

The CDR3 DNA follows: TGTGCCAGCAGCGCTTGGGGTTCGGGGGATGAGCAGTTCTTC. It codes for CASSAWGSGDEQFF. The V and J genes are TRBV9 and TRBJ2-1; a possible D gene is TRBD2 (6 bases). Deletions cut 3 bases from V and 8 bases from J, with 15 bases between. The germline V gene encodes CDR1 SGDLS and CDR2 YYNGEE. The CDR3 spans 14 residues.

V and J are TRBV19 and TRBJ1-5, with D perhaps TRBD1 (6 bases). The germline V gene has CDR1 LNHDA and CDR2 SQIVND (reference sequence). V lost 5 bases, J lost 0 bases, and 14 bases lay in between. CDR3 length: 16 amino acids. For the CDR3, the DNA is TGTGCCAGTAGTCTCCGGGACACCTATAGCAATCAGCCCCAGCATTTT. Amino acid sequence: CASSLRDTYSNQPQHF.

This chain connects TRBV27 to TRBJ2-1; 9 nucleotides match TRBD1. Germline values: CDR1 MNHEY, CDR2 SMNVEV (reference sequence). With 3 bases clipped from V and 8 bases from J, the junction kept 5 bases outside the gene matches. The CDR3 has 14 residues. CDR3 in amino acids: CASSLKGQGYEQFF. The CDR3 DNA sequence: TGTGCCAGCAGTTTGAAGGGACAGGGTTATGAGCAGTTCTTC.

The chain combines TRBV28 with TRBJ1-2; TRBD1 is a possible D gene (6 bases). V was pared by 6 bases and J by 10 bases, with 12 bases between. Per the germline V gene, CDR1 is MDHEN and CDR2 is SYDVKM. This CDR3 spans 11 amino acids. The CDR3 reads CASRGTPPYTF. The CDR3 nucleotides are TGTGCCAGCAGGGGGACACCTCCCTACACCTTC.

The gene calls are TRBV7-2 and TRBJ2-7, with TRBD2 as a possible D gene (5 bases). V lost 1 base to trimming and J lost 7 bases, with 17 bases between them. The germline CDR1 and CDR2 sequences are SGHTA and FQGNSA. The CDR3 covers 15 residues. CDR3 in DNA: TGTGCCAGCAGCTTAGTGGCTAGCCCTACTGGAGAGCAGTACTTC. It translates to CASSLVASPTGEQYF.

The V call is TRBV7-9, the J call TRBJ2-1, with 14 bases aligning to TRBD2. Germline V gives CDR1 SEHNR, CDR2 FQNEAQ (reference sequence). V lost 5 bases and J lost 5; bases outside the gene matches: 5. The CDR3 extends over 16 amino acids. CDR3 nucleotide sequence: TGTGCCAGCAGCGCGACTAGCGGGAGGGCGAACAATGAGCAGTTCTTC. It yields the protein CASSATSGRANNEQFF.

The J gene is TRBJ2-7, the V gene TRBV4-3, with D possibly TRBD1 on 5 matching bases. The CDR3 loop spans 13 amino acids. V dropped 3 bases and J dropped 5 bases, with 11 bases sitting between them. Germline CDR1 reads LGHNA; CDR2 reads YSLEER. This CDR3 is CASSHRVGDEQYF. As DNA, the CDR3 is TGCGCCAGCAGCCACAGGGTTGGTGACGAGCAGTACTTC.

The table lists this clone with a count of one. V gene TRBV7-9 combines with J gene TRBJ2-7; perhaps TRBD1 as D (5 bases). The V gene lost 1 base and the J gene lost 5 bases, with 15 bases spanning the gap. In germline, CDR1 is SEHNR, CDR2 FQNEAQ (reference sequence). There are 15 residues in the CDR3. DNA for the CDR3: TGTGCCAGCAGCTTAGAAAGGTTTCAGACAGACGAGCAGTACTTC. As protein: CASSLERFQTDEQYF.

The chain links TRBV2 to TRBJ1-2, with 8 nucleotides matching TRBD1. The V gene end was trimmed by 2 bases and the J gene end by 2 bases; junction bases not matched to a gene: 4. This CDR3 is built from 15 residues. Germline V lookup: CDR1 SNHLY, CDR2 FYNNEI. CDR3 nucleotides: TGTGCCAGCAGTGAATACGCAGGGGGCAACTATGGCTACACCTTC. This sequence encodes CASSEYAGGNYGYTF.

The sample holds one count of this clone. The chain carries TRBV27 and TRBJ1-6; D is unclear. The V end lost 2 bases, the J end lost 5 bases, and 16 bases lay between the germline ends. CDR1 MNHEY and CDR2 SMNVEV come from the germline V gene (reference sequence). The CDR3 consists of 17 residues. The CDR3 sequence: CASSLGSLWADNSPLHF. CDR3 DNA sequence: TGTGCCAGCAGTTTAGGGTCTTTATGGGCAGATAATTCACCCCTCCACTTT.

The V and J genes are TRBV28 and TRBJ2-2; 13 nucleotides line up with TRBD2. The CDR3 contains 17 residues. Germline values: CDR1 MDHEN, CDR2 SYDVKM. J gave up 1 base and V 3 bases, and 2 bases lay outside the gene matches. CDR3 coding DNA: TGTGCCAGCAGTTTCGGGACTAGCGGGAAGAACACCGGGGAGCTGTTTTTT. Translation gives CASSFGTSGKNTGELFF.

The rearrangement uses TRBV10-1 and TRBJ2-7; 8 bases line up with TRBD2. The CDR3 consists of 14 residues. Per germline, CDR1 WNHNN and CDR2 SYGVQD (reference sequence). V gave up 2 bases and J gave up 7 bases; unmatched junction bases: 7. In DNA form, the CDR3 reads TGCGCCAGCAGTGAGGTCGGGAGGGCCGGTGAGCAGTACTTC. Protein product: CASSEVGRAGEQYF.

CDR3: CASSVGGGLVEAFF. The CDR3 DNA reads TGTGCCAGCAGCGTGGGCGGGGGCCTCGTTGAAGCTTTCTTT. The V and J genes are TRBV14 and TRBJ1-1; TRBD1 is a possible D gene (6 bases). The CDR3 is 14 residues long. The V gene's germline CDR1 is SGHDN and CDR2 FVKESK. Trimming cost V 5 bases and J 7 bases, with 17 bases left between them.

J is TRBJ1-1 and V is TRBV6-6, with TRBD1 matching 8 bases. Per the germline V gene, CDR1 is MNHNY and CDR2 is SVGAGI (reference sequence). J gave up 1 base and V 2 bases, and 3 bases lay outside the gene matches. The CDR3 has 15 residues. The CDR3 DNA follows: TGTGCCAGCAGTTACCCGGGACAGGAGAACACTGAAGCTTTCTTT. Residues: CASSYPGQENTEAFF.

The J gene is TRBJ2-3, the V gene TRBV2; D is unclear. This CDR3 spans 10 amino acids. V dropped 6 bases and J dropped 6 bases, with 4 bases sitting between them. From germline, CDR1 is SNHLY and CDR2 FYNNEI. The CDR3 coding sequence is TGTGCCAGCAGATCGGATACGCAGTATTTT. Protein product: CASRSDTQYF.

The chain couples TRBV7-2 to TRBJ2-1, with TRBD2 matching 8 bases. Per the germline V gene, CDR1 is SGHTA and CDR2 is FQGNSA. V trimming: 5 bases; J trimming: 12 bases; junction bases outside the gene matches: 9. The CDR3 is 13 residues long. CDR3: CASSTQREKGQFF. The CDR3 bases are TGTGCCAGCAGCACTCAGCGGGAGAAGGGGCAGTTCTTC. The entire variable domain, with the rest obtained from reference TRBV7-2 and TRBJ2-1, is as follows: GAGVSQSPSNKVTEKGKDVELRCDPISGHTALYWYRQSLGQGLEFLIYFQGNSAPDKSGLPSDRFSAERTGGSVSTLTIQRTQQEDSAVYLCASSTQREKGQFFGPGTRLTVL.

The rearrangement joins TRBV19 to TRBJ2-2; a possible D gene is TRBD1 (7 bases). The CDR3 totals 13 residues. The V and J ends lost 4 bases and 6 bases respectively, with 9 bases between them. From germline, CDR1 is LNHDA and CDR2 SQIVND (reference sequence). CDR3 bases: TGTGCCAGTAGTACCAGGGGGGCCGGGGAGCTGTTTTTT. The encoded protein is CASSTRGAGELFF.

The rearrangement links TRBV5-5 to TRBJ1-5; D not resolved. CDR3 length: 15 residues. The germline CDR1 and CDR2 sequences are SGHKS and YYEKEE (reference sequence). V lost 0 bases to trimming and J lost 0 bases, with 7 bases between them. The CDR3 DNA follows: TGTGCCAGCAGCTTGGATAGCTATAGCAATCAGCCCCAGCATTTT. Its protein is CASSLDSYSNQPQHF. The whole variable domain, filled in from reference TRBV5-5 and TRBJ1-5, reads DAGVTQSPTHLIKTRGQQVTLRCSPISGHKSVSWYQQVLGQGPQFIFQYYEKEERGRGNFPDRFSARQFPNYSSELNVNALLLGDSALYLCASSLDSYSNQPQHFGDGTRLSIL.